The clone carrying this TCR beta chain was seen a handful of times. Authors' data handling: Estimates of nucleated cell counts were drawn from the amplification of reference gene primers. The protocol was immunoSEQ multiplex PCR, while the TCRdb copy is restricted to in-frame clones and leaves out a portion. That table supplies the V and J calls and clone size; D and trimming were determined from the DNA. This table holds 60,000 to 70,000 clones, 80% to 90% found once. The sample is drawn from a study of blood T cell repertoires in COVID-19. Whole-study context: Whether acute or convalescent, the COVID-19 samples came from the United States, Italy and Spain. In each case, the material was cDNA or gDNA derived from T cells, B-cell-depleted T cells, or PBMCs.

The CDR3 runs 15 residues. The germline V gene encodes CDR1 LNHDA and CDR2 SQIVND (reference sequence). The ends were cut back, 6 bases at V and 3 bases at J, with 17 bases in the middle. The sequenced material came from peripheral blood. The sequence derives from a woman at least 80 years old with active COVID-19. The rearrangement joins TRBV19 to TRBJ1-2; no clear D gene. CDR3 residues: CASRDRGREDYGYTF. In DNA, the CDR3 is TGTGCCAGTAGAGATCGTGGGAGGGAGGACTATGGCTACACCTTC.